This TCR beta chain was sequenced for a study of tumor T cells in aggressive B-cell lymphoma. Profiled with immunoSEQ multiplex PCR; TCRdb holds only in-frame clones, not every one. The sample lists about 3,100 clones, roughly 82% occurring once. CDR1 is SGHVS and CDR2 is FNYEAQ in the germline V gene. The CDR3 loop spans 17 amino acids. The V and J ends lost 6 bases and 0 bases, in that order; junction bases with no gene match: 8. The clonotype was recovered from an adult with diffuse large B cell lymphoma. The sequenced material came from tumor tissue. The chain has TRBV7-6 and TRBJ2-7, with 13 bases that match TRBD2. CDR3 protein: CASSRTSGGSSSYEQYF. CDR3 nucleotide sequence: TGTGCCAGCAGTCGGACTAGCGGGGGATCGAGCTCCTACGAGCAGTACTTC.